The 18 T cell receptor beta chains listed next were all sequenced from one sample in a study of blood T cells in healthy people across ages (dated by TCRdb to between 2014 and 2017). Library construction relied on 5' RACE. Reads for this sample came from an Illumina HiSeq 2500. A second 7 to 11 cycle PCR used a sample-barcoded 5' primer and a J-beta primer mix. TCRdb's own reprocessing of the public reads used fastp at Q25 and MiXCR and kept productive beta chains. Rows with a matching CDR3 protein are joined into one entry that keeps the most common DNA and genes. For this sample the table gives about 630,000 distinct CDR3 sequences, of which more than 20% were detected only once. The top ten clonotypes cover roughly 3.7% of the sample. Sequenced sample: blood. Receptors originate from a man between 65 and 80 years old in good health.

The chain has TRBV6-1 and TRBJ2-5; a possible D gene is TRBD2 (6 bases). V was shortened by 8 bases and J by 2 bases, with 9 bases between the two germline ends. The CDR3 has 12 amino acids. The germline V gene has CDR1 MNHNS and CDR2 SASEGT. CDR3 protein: CASRDLQETQYF. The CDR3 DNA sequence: TGTGCCAGCCGGGACTTGCAAGAGACCCAGTACTTC.

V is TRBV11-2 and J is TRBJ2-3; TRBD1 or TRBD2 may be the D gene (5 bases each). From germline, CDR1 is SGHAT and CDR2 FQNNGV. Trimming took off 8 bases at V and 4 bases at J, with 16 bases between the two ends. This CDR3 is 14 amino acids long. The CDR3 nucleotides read TGTGCCAGCGCCAGGGAGCCCTCCTCAGATACGCAGTATTTT. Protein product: CASAREPSSDTQYF.

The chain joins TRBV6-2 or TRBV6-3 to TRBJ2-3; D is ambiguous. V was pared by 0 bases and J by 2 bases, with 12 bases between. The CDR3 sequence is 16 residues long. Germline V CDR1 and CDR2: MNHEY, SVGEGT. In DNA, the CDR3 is TGTGCCAGCAGTTACTCGCAAGCCGAGAACACAGATACGCAGTATTTT. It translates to CASSYSQAENTDTQYF.

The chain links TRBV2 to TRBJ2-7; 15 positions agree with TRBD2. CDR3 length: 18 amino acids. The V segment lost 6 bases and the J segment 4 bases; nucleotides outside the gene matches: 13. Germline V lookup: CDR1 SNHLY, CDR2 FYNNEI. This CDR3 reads CASSDPGLAGGKIYEQYF. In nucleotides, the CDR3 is TGTGCCAGCAGCGACCCCGGACTAGCGGGAGGGAAGATTTACGAGCAGTACTTC.

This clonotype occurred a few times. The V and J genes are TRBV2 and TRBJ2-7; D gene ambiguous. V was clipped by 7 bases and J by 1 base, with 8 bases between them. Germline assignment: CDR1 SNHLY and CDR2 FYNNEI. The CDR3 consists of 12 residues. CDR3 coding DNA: TGTGCCAGCACTGCCGATTCCTACGAGCAGTACTTC. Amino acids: CASTADSYEQYF.

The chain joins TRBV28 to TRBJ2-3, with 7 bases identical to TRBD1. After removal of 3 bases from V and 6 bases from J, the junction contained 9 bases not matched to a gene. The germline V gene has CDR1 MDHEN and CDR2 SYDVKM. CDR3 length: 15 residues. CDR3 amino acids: CASSLQDRPPDTQYF. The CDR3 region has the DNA TGTGCCAGCAGTTTGCAGGACAGGCCTCCGGATACGCAGTATTTT. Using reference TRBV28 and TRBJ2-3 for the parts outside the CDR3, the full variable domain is DVKVTQSSRYLVKRTGEKVFLECVQDMDHENMFWYRQDPGLGLRLIYFSYDVKMKEKGDIPEGYSVSREKKERFSLILESASTNQTSMYLCASSLQDRPPDTQYFGPGTRLTVL.

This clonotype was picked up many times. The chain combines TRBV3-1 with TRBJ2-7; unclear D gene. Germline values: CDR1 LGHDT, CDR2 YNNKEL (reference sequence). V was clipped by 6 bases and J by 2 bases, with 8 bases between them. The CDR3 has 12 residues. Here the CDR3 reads CASSYQAYEQYF. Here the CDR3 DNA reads TGTGCCAGCAGTTACCAAGCCTACGAGCAGTACTTC.

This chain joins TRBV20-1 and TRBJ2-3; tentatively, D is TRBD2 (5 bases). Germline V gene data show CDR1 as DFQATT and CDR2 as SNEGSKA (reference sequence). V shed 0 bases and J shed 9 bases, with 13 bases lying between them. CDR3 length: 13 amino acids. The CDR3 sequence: CSARDLGETTQYF. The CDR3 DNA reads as TGCAGTGCTAGAGATCTGGGAGAGACCACGCAGTATTTT.

CDR3 protein: CASSPDGTGVYF. The CDR3 coding sequence is TGTGCCAGCAGCCCTGATGGGACAGGGGTTTACTTC. This chain connects TRBV3-1 to TRBJ2-4; 10 bases are shared with TRBD1. The CDR3 is 12 residues long. V was pared by 4 bases and J by 16 bases, with 7 bases of the junction left unmatched. The germline gives CDR1 LGHDT, CDR2 YNNKEL (reference sequence).

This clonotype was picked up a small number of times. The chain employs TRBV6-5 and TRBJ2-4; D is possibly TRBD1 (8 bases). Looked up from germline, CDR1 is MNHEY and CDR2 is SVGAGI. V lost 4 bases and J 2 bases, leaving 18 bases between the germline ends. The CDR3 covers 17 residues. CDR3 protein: CASSLQGGGATKNIQYF. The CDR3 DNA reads TGTGCCAGCAGTTTACAGGGGGGGGGCGCAACCAAAAACATTCAGTACTTC.

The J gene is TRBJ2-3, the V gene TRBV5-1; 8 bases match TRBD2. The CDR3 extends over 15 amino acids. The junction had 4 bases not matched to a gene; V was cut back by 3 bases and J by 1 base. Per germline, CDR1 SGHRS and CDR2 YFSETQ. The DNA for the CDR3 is TGCGCCAGCAGCTCGGGAGGGCCCGGCACAGATACGCAGTATTTT. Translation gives CASSSGGPGTDTQYF.

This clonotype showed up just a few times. The CDR3 protein is CAISRVSNQPQHF. Here the CDR3 DNA reads TGTGCCATCTCCAGGGTGAGCAATCAGCCCCAGCATTTT. The V gene is TRBV12-3 or TRBV12-4, the J gene TRBJ1-5; D possibly corresponds to TRBD1 (5 bases). V shed 10 bases and J shed 1 base, with 11 bases lying between them. The CDR3 has 13 residues.

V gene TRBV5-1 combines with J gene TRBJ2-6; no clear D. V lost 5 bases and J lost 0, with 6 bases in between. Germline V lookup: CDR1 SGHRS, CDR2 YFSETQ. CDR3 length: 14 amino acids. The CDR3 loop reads CASSTVSGANVLTF. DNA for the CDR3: TGCGCCAGCAGTACAGTCTCTGGGGCCAACGTCCTGACTTTC.

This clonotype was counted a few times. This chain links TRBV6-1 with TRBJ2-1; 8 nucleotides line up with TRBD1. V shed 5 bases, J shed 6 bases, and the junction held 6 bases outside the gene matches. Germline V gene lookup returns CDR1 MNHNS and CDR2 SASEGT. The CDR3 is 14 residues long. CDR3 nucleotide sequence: TGTGCCAGCAGTCCAGGGGGCCGGGGCAATGAGCAGTTCTTC. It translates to CASSPGGRGNEQFF.

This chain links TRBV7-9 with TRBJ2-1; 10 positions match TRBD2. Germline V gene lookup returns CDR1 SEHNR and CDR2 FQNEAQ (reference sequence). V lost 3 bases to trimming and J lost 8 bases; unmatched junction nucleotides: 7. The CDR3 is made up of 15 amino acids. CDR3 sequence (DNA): TGTGCCAGCAGCTTTGGGACTAGCGAGGGTGATGAGCAGTTCTTC. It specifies CASSFGTSEGDEQFF.

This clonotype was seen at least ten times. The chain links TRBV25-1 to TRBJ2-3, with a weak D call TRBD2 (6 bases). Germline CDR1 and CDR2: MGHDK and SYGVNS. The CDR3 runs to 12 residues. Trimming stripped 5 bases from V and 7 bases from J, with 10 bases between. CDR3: CASSIAEYTQYF. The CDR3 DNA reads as TGTGCCAGCAGTATAGCGGAATATACGCAGTATTTT.

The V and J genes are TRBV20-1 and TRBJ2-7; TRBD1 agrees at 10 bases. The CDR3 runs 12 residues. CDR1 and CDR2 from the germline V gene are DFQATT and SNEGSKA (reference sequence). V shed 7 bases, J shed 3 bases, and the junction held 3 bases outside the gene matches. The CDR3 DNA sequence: TGCAGTGGACAGGGGGCTGACTACGAGCAGTACTTC. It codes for CSGQGADYEQYF.

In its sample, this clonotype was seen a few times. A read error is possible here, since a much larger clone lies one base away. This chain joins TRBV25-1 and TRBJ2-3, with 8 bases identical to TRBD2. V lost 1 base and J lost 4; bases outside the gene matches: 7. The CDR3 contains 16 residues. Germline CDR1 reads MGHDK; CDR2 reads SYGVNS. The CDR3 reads CASSEWTSRAADTQYF. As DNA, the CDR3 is TGTGCCAGCAGTGAATGGACTAGCCGAGCGGCAGATACGCAGTATTTT. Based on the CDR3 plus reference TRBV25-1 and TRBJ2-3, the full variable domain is EADIYQTPRYLVIGTGKKITLECSQTMGHDKMYWYQQDPGMELHLIHYSYGVNSTEKGDLSSESTVSRIRTEHFPLTLESARPSHTSQYLCASSEWTSRAADTQYFGPGTRLTVL.